These 13 T cell receptor beta chains share one sample of origin, sequenced in a study of identical twins. TCRdb re-called the 5' RACE reads through MiXCR, storing one row per CDR3 protein. Of 690,000 or so distinct CDR3 sequences listed, over 8.5% are singletons. The same data also went into a second study, on yellow fever vaccine responses in identical twins.

The sequenced sample was PBMCs. These receptors were collected from a woman aged 18-29 years in good health.

This clonotype was counted a few times. The chain combines TRBV29-1 with TRBJ1-1, with unresolved D. V was pared by 5 bases and J by 0 bases, with 10 bases between. The germline V gene has CDR1 SQVTM and CDR2 ANQGSEA. The CDR3 totals 13 residues. The CDR3 reads CSVQTGMNTEAFF. The CDR3 DNA sequence: TGCAGCGTTCAGACGGGGATGAACACTGAAGCTTTCTTT. Looking up the rest from reference TRBV29-1 and TRBJ1-1 gives the full variable domain: SAVISQKPSRDICQRGTSLTIQCQVDSQVTMMFWYRQQPGQSLTLIATANQGSEATYESGFVIDKFPISRPNLTFSTLTVSNMSPEDSSIYLCSVQTGMNTEAFFGQGTRLTVV.

The chain recombines TRBV15 with TRBJ2-1; 10 bases are a match to TRBD2. Trimming removed 1 base from V and 6 bases from J; junction bases left unmatched: 6. The CDR3 extends over 16 amino acids. Germline V gene data show CDR1 as LNHNV and CDR2 as YYDKDF (reference sequence). In DNA, the CDR3 is TGTGCCACCAGCAGAGGGGGGCTAGCGGGAGTCAATGAGCAGTTCTTC. The encoded protein is CATSRGGLAGVNEQFF.

This clonotype was detected only a few times. V and J are TRBV28 and TRBJ1-1; D call uncertain. The CDR3 totals 14 residues. Between the trimmed V and J ends, which lost 8 bases and 5 bases, there was a span of 18 bases. Germline V gene sequence: CDR1 MDHEN, CDR2 SYDVKM. The CDR3 reads CASPPSEGGTEAFF. The CDR3 DNA follows: TGTGCCAGCCCCCCTTCCGAGGGAGGGACTGAAGCTTTCTTT. Full variable domain (remainder filled in from reference TRBV28 and TRBJ1-1): DVKVTQSSRYLVKRTGEKVFLECVQDMDHENMFWYRQDPGLGLRLIYFSYDVKMKEKGDIPEGYSVSREKKERFSLILESASTNQTSMYLCASPPSEGGTEAFFGQGTRLTVV.

This clonotype has only a few counts. The V gene is TRBV24-1, the J gene TRBJ2-5, with 10 positions matching TRBD1. In germline, CDR1 is KGHDR, CDR2 SFDVKD. V trimming: 7 bases; J trimming: 3 bases; junction bases outside the gene matches: 1. This CDR3 is 13 amino acids long. CDR3 protein: CATRDRGKETQYF. CDR3 DNA: TGTGCCACCAGGGACAGGGGGAAAGAGACCCAGTACTTC.

V usage is TRBV5-6 and J usage is TRBJ1-1; TRBD1 matches 7 bases. CDR1 SGHDT and CDR2 YYEEEE come from the germline V gene. There are 16 residues in the CDR3. With V trimmed by 1 base and J by 0 bases, 6 bases remained unmatched. CDR3 nucleotides: TGTGCCAGCAGCTTGCGGGACAGATTAATGAACACTGAAGCTTTCTTT. Its protein is CASSLRDRLMNTEAFF.

The rearrangement joins TRBV5-8 to TRBJ1-5; D is ambiguous. From germline, CDR1 is SGHTS and CDR2 YDEGEE. The CDR3 sequence is 15 residues long. The V gene lost 2 bases and the J gene lost 3 bases, with 12 bases spanning the gap. The CDR3 sequence: CASSLEGLLNQPQHF. As DNA, the CDR3 is TGTGCCAGCAGCTTAGAGGGTTTACTCAATCAGCCCCAGCATTTT.

This clonotype was observed a handful of times. The chain combines TRBV2 with TRBJ2-1; weak D call: TRBD2 (5 bases). The CDR3 covers 15 residues. V was pared by 6 bases and J by 1 base, with 13 bases between. The germline V gene encodes CDR1 SNHLY and CDR2 FYNNEI. The CDR3 region has the DNA TGTGCCAGCAGCGGGAACCCGGGGTCCTACAATGAGCAGTTCTTC. Residues: CASSGNPGSYNEQFF.

The chain uses TRBV6-2 or TRBV6-3 and TRBJ2-1, with 12 bases aligning to TRBD2. Germline V gene lookup returns CDR1 MNHEY and CDR2 SVGEGT. CDR3 size: 16 residues. Trimming at V came to 0 bases and at J to 6 bases, leaving 3 bases not matched to a gene. CDR3 amino acids: CASSYSPSGGANEQFF. CDR3 in DNA: TGTGCCAGCAGTTACTCCCCTAGCGGGGGGGCCAATGAGCAGTTCTTC.

This clonotype was observed a handful of times. V usage is TRBV5-1 and J usage is TRBJ1-1; D is uncertain. Trimming took off 1 base at V and 5 bases at J, with 6 bases between the two ends. The CDR3 runs to 12 residues. Per the germline V gene, CDR1 is SGHRS and CDR2 is YFSETQ. The CDR3 reads CASSLLKTEAFF. Here the CDR3 DNA reads TGCGCCAGCAGCTTGCTTAAAACTGAAGCTTTCTTT.

The chain is built from TRBV14 and TRBJ2-7, with D perhaps TRBD1 (5 bases). Trimming pared 1 base from V and 4 bases from J, leaving 17 bases between. Germline V lookup: CDR1 SGHDN, CDR2 FVKESK. The CDR3 is made up of 16 amino acids. The CDR3 region has the DNA TGTGCCAGCAGCCAAGTGCCAGGGCGATTTTTATACGAGCAGTACTTC. This gives the protein CASSQVPGRFLYEQYF. Drawing the rest from reference TRBV14 and TRBJ2-7, the complete variable domain is EAGVTQFPSHSVIEKGQTVTLRCDPISGHDNLYWYRRVMGKEIKFLLHFVKESKQDESGMPNNRFLAERTGGTYSTLKVQPAELEDSGVYFCASSQVPGRFLYEQYFGPGTRLTVT.

The chain has TRBV2 and TRBJ2-5; TRBD2 might be the D (5 bases). Germline CDR1 SNHLY, CDR2 FYNNEI. This CDR3 is built from 15 residues. Trimming pared 7 bases from V and 4 bases from J, leaving 19 bases between. Written as DNA, the CDR3 is TGTGCCAGCAATCCTGCATCGGTAGCGCGAGAGACCCAGTACTTC. It specifies CASNPASVARETQYF.

This clonotype was recorded many times. This chain uses TRBV29-1 with TRBJ2-1; 7 bases agree with TRBD2. CDR1 and CDR2 (germline): SQVTM, ANQGSEA. Losses at the gene ends were 6 bases for V and 0 bases for J; bases not matched to a gene: 11. This CDR3 has 16 amino acids. The CDR3 DNA reads TGCAGCGTCCCCCGGCCAGCGGGGAACTCCTACAATGAGCAGTTCTTC. Translation gives CSVPRPAGNSYNEQFF.

This clonotype was seen only a few times. The chain is built from TRBV5-1 and TRBJ2-1; D is possibly TRBD1 (6 bases). The CDR3 covers 15 residues. Germline V gene sequence: CDR1 SGHRS, CDR2 YFSETQ. V was trimmed by 2 bases and J by 1 base, leaving 10 bases between them. Here the CDR3 reads CASSLQQGSYNEQFF. The CDR3 coding sequence is TGCGCCAGCAGCTTACAACAGGGTTCCTACAATGAGCAGTTCTTC. The variable domain in full, with the rest retrieved from reference TRBV5-1 and TRBJ2-1, is KAGVTQTPRYLIKTRGQQVTLSCSPISGHRSVSWYQQTPGQGLQFLFEYFSETQRNKGNFPGRFSGRQFSNSRSEMNVSTLELGDSALYLCASSLQQGSYNEQFFGPGTRLTVL.